The 3 T cell receptor beta chains below were found in one sample sequenced in a study of metastatic and nonmetastatic thyroid tumors. Among the patients, none had received any treatment before thyroid surgery. TCRdb re-called clones via MiXCR from the PCR reads. The sample includes more than 25,000 clones, roughly 25% seen only once; the top ten take around 5.5%. Sequenced material: blood. Receptors were obtained from a female donor with papillary thyroid cancer or a benign thyroid nodule (not recorded which). Some clones in this sample may be carry-over from other donors' samples.

On this clone itself: A read error may be the cause here, since a much bigger clone is one base away. The sample carries other DNA sequences with the same CDR3. V gene TRBV9 combines with J gene TRBJ2-1; TRBD2 is a possible D gene (6 bases). In germline, CDR1 is SGDLS, CDR2 YYNGEE. The CDR3 extends over 13 amino acids. Deletions cut 4 bases from V and 8 bases from J, with 13 bases between. CDR3 in DNA: TGTGCCAGCAGCCGGGGCGCTAGCGATGAGCAGTTCTTC. Translation gives CASSRGASDEQFF.

This clone was seen more than once but under ten times. The rearrangement uses TRBV19 and TRBJ2-7; 7 bases line up with TRBD1. CDR1 is LNHDA and CDR2 is SQIVND in the germline V gene (reference sequence). The CDR3 length is 17 residues. The ends lost 5 bases at V and 9 bases at J; junction bases unmatched: 22. The CDR3 protein is CASSPSLPGGIRLGQYF. CDR3 bases: TGTGCCAGTAGTCCATCACTTCCAGGGGGTATTCGCCTAGGGCAGTACTTC.

This clone came up a few times. One base away lies a much larger clone, so this may be a sequencing read error. The rearrangement uses TRBV18 and TRBJ2-2; either TRBD1 or TRBD2 may supply D (5 bases each). CDR1 and CDR2 (germline): KGHSH, LQKENI. The CDR3 length is 16 residues. The CDR3 loop is CASSPRRFSGTGELFF. CDR3 nucleotides: TGTGCCAGCTCACCTCGAAGATTCTCGGGGACCGGGGAACTGTTTTTT.